This T cell receptor (beta chain) is from a study of PD-1 blockade in classical Hodgkin lymphoma. The study's findings and limits: CD4+ TCR diversity, unlike CD8+, rose significantly by C4D1.

Assay used: immunoSEQ multiplex PCR; TCRdb lists only in-frame clones, some missing. In the table there are about 93,000 clones, about 77% of which are singletons. This clone was picked up one time. The target antigen is unknown. Germline V lookup: CDR1 LNHDA, CDR2 SQIVND (reference sequence). The CDR3 contains 16 residues. V shed 2 bases and J shed 3 bases, with 17 bases lying between them. Time point denoted: cycle 4 day 1 (C4D1), after 6 weeks of nivolumab. Each patient experienced a relapse that followed autologous stem cell transplantation, and brentuximab vedotin exposure varied. Material: peripheral blood mononuclear cells (PBMCs), obtained before the fourth cycle of nivolumab. The chain recombines TRBV19 with TRBJ2-7; TRBD1 might be the D (6 bases). This TCR came from a human donor with classical Hodgkin lymphoma. CDR3 in amino acids: CASSILGYTGNYEQYF. CDR3 nucleotides: TGTGCCAGTAGTATATTGGGCTATACAGGGAACTACGAGCAGTACTTC.